This record concerns one TCR beta chain sequence. Its antigen is unknown. Some clones are missing from TCRdb's copy, which holds only in-frame ones; the method was immunoSEQ multiplex PCR. The sample shows around 10,000 clones, about 82% of them seen only once. The record originates from a study of T cell repertoires in ileal Crohn's disease. The CDR3 is 18 amino acids. V dropped 4 bases and J dropped 0; count of bases not matched to a gene: 5. Germline values: CDR1 MGHRA, CDR2 YSYEKL. Findings and limits, study-wide: Active smokers at surgery had more clonal expansions than non-smokers. Postoperative endoscopy occurred within one year, median around 6.5 months.

Time point noted: neoterminal ileum biopsy at postoperative endoscopy, about 6 months after surgery. The V call is TRBV4-1, the J call TRBJ2-1; 14 nucleotides align to TRBD2. The sample taken for sequencing was ileal tissue. The origin of this receptor is an adult with Crohn's disease. CDR3: CASSLGLAGESSYNEQFF. The CDR3 nucleotides are TGCGCCAGCAGCCTGGGACTAGCGGGGGAAAGCTCCTACAATGAGCAGTTCTTC.